A single sample gave rise to the 26 T cell receptor beta chains below, sequenced in a study of blood T cell repertoires in COVID-19. The assay was immunoSEQ multiplex PCR, and TCRdb's table has in-frame clones only and misses some. Of roughly 140,000 clones listed, 65% to 90% were seen once; the top ten hold less than 3%. The sequenced material came from peripheral blood. The receptors originated from a man aged 45 to 65 with acute or convalescent COVID-19.

The J gene is TRBJ2-2, the V gene TRBV24-1, with 9 bases fitting TRBD1. The CDR3 totals 14 residues. The trim removed 7 bases at V and 7 bases at J, leaving 6 bases unmatched. Germline values: CDR1 KGHDR, CDR2 SFDVKD. The DNA for the CDR3 is TGTGCCACCAGGGGACAGGGTCCTTACGGGGAGCTGTTTTTT. It yields the protein CATRGQGPYGELFF.

CDR3 bases: TGCGCCAGCAGCAAAGGACTAGCGGGAGCTACAGATACGCAGTATTTT. Translation gives CASSKGLAGATDTQYF. This rearrangement joins TRBV5-1 to TRBJ2-3; TRBD2 aligns across 13 bases. J was trimmed by 3 bases and V by 4 bases; bases with no gene match: 5. Germline CDR1 reads SGHRS; CDR2 reads YFSETQ. CDR3 size: 16 residues.

The chain has TRBV2 and TRBJ1-6; 7 positions agree with TRBD1. This CDR3 has 15 residues. Germline V CDR1 and CDR2: SNHLY, FYNNEI. V trimming: 6 bases; J trimming: 6 bases; junction bases outside the gene matches: 8. CDR3 in DNA: TGTGCCAGCAGGGGTCGACAGGGTCCTAATTCACCCCTCCACTTT. Translated, it gives CASRGRQGPNSPLHF.

The V gene is TRBV28, the J gene TRBJ2-2; 12 positions match TRBD1. Germline trimming cut 6 bases from V and 6 bases from J; bases unmatched to any gene: 14. The CDR3 is made up of 18 amino acids. Germline V gives CDR1 MDHEN, CDR2 SYDVKM. CDR3 sequence (DNA): TGTGCCAGCAGACCTTACCGGGACAGGGGGCTTTTCCCCGGGGAGCTGTTTTTT. The encoded protein is CASRPYRDRGLFPGELFF.

The chain employs TRBV6-1 and TRBJ1-5, with D possibly matching TRBD1 (5 bases). V lost 3 bases, J lost 6 bases, and 12 bases lay in between. Germline V gives CDR1 MNHNS, CDR2 SASEGT. The CDR3 runs to 14 residues. The CDR3 DNA follows: TGTGCCAGCAGTGAGTCAGGGTTTACTCAGCCCCAGCATTTT. Translating gives CASSESGFTQPQHF.

The chain employs TRBV5-1 and TRBJ2-7; 11 bases match TRBD1. This CDR3 is built from 14 residues. CDR1 and CDR2 (germline): SGHRS, YFSETQ. The V and J ends lost 4 bases and 4 bases, in that order; junction bases with no gene match: 4. CDR3 in amino acids: CASSAGQGEYEQYF. The CDR3 coding sequence is TGCGCCAGCAGCGCGGGACAGGGGGAATACGAGCAGTACTTC.

V usage is TRBV11-2 and J usage is TRBJ1-2, with TRBD1 as a possible D gene (6 bases). CDR1 is SGHAT, CDR2 FQNNGV, per germline. The CDR3 loop spans 15 amino acids. V lost 4 bases to trimming and J lost 5 bases, with 17 bases between them. The CDR3 region has the DNA TGTGCCAGCAGCTCTCGAGACAGGTCCTCTTATGGCTACACCTTC. This codes for CASSSRDRSSYGYTF.

The rearrangement links TRBV6-5 to TRBJ2-7; TRBD2 agrees at 7 bases. The germline V gene has CDR1 MNHEY and CDR2 SVGAGI. The V segment lost 11 bases and the J segment 4 bases; nucleotides outside the gene matches: 8. CDR3 length equals 12 residues. The CDR3 sequence: CARGVGGYEQYF. DNA for the CDR3: TGTGCCCGCGGGGTGGGGGGGTACGAGCAGTACTTC.

This chain connects TRBV4-2 to TRBJ1-6; 9 nucleotides agree with TRBD1. Germline CDR1 and CDR2: LGHNA and YNFKEQ. V lost 2 bases, J lost 10 bases, and 9 bases stayed unmatched. The CDR3 consists of 16 residues. CDR3 sequence reads: CASSQQDRGEKSPLHF. CDR3 sequence (DNA): TGTGCCAGCAGCCAACAGGACAGGGGTGAGAAATCACCCCTCCACTTT.

A note on this clone: The junction departs from the called germline gene at one end, perhaps through a read error. J is TRBJ1-4 and V is TRBV5-1, with D possibly matching TRBD1 (6 bases). CDR1 and CDR2 (germline): SGHRS, YFSETQ. The CDR3 is 14 residues long. CDR3 bases: TGCGCCAGCACCAAGGACAGCACTAGTGAAAAACTGTTTTTT. Translated: CASTKDSTSEKLFF.

The rearrangement uses TRBV7-3 and TRBJ1-6; no definite D call. V gave up 2 bases and J gave up 4 bases, with 9 bases separating them. The length of the CDR3 is 15 residues. Germline values: CDR1 SGHTA, CDR2 FQGTGA. Written as DNA, the CDR3 is TGTGCCAGCAGCTTATTGGCTAGTTATAATTCACCCCTCCACTTT. Amino acids: CASSLLASYNSPLHF. The full variable domain, rest sourced from reference TRBV7-3 and TRBJ1-6, is GAGVSQTPSNKVTEKGKYVELRCDPISGHTALYWYRQSLGQGPEFLIYFQGTGAADDSGLPNDRFFAVRPEGSVSTLKIQRTERGDSAVYLCASSLLASYNSPLHFGNGTRLTVT.

The chain combines TRBV6-5 with TRBJ1-5; TRBD1 aligns across 8 bases. The CDR3 runs 13 residues. Germline CDR1 is MNHEY and CDR2 is SVGAGI. V shed 6 bases, J shed 2 bases, and the junction held 0 bases outside the gene matches. CDR3 nucleotide sequence: TGTGCCAGCAGGGACAGGGGCAATCAGCCCCAGCATTTT. Amino acids: CASRDRGNQPQHF.

This chain uses TRBV5-1 with TRBJ2-5; D is uncertain. Germline loops: CDR1 SGHRS, CDR2 YFSETQ. CDR3 length equals 14 residues. Trimming left V 6 bases short and J 5 bases short, with 17 bases between. The CDR3 is CASIGSPSGETQYF. The CDR3 bases are TGCGCCAGCATTGGGTCCCCCTCGGGTGAGACCCAGTACTTC.

This chain uses TRBV28 with TRBJ2-7; D gene uncertain. This CDR3 spans 12 amino acids. The germline V gene has CDR1 MDHEN and CDR2 SYDVKM. With 6 bases removed from V and 7 bases from J, the gap between germline ends came to 13 bases. The CDR3 loop reads CASRGELYEQYF. CDR3 nucleotide sequence: TGTGCCAGCAGAGGAGAGCTGTATGAGCAGTACTTC.

This clone was counted between two and nine times. The V and J genes are TRBV7-3 and TRBJ1-1, with 11 bases matching TRBD1. Germline values: CDR1 SGHTA, CDR2 FQGTGA. The V gene end was trimmed by 5 bases and the J gene end by 5 bases; junction bases not matched to a gene: 7. The CDR3 length is 15 residues. CDR3 in amino acids: CASSLSGTGGTEAFF. In DNA form, the CDR3 reads TGTGCCAGCAGCCTTTCCGGGACAGGGGGAACTGAAGCTTTCTTT.

The chain has TRBV4-2 and TRBJ1-1; maybe TRBD1 (5 bases). Per the germline V gene, CDR1 is LGHNA and CDR2 is YNFKEQ. The CDR3 contains 16 residues. V was cut by 1 base and J by 0 bases, with 12 bases left in between. CDR3 loop: CASSQGLAGLNTEAFF. The CDR3 nucleotides read TGTGCCAGCAGCCAAGGATTGGCAGGGTTGAACACTGAAGCTTTCTTT.

The rearrangement uses TRBV28 and TRBJ2-3; 7 bases are a match to TRBD2. Trimming cost V 6 bases and J 1 base; bases outside gene matches: 13. The germline V gene has CDR1 MDHEN and CDR2 SYDVKM. The CDR3 length is 17 residues. This CDR3 is CASRKAAGEVGTDTQYF. For the CDR3, the DNA is TGTGCCAGCAGGAAAGCCGCGGGGGAGGTGGGCACAGATACGCAGTATTTT.

The chain is built from TRBV10-3 and TRBJ2-5; TRBD2 agrees at 11 bases. The J segment lost 5 bases and the V segment lost 4 bases, leaving 3 bases of the junction unmatched. From germline, CDR1 is ENHRY and CDR2 SYGVKD. The CDR3 contains 14 residues. CDR3 residues: CAISALAGVETQYF. The CDR3 nucleotides are TGTGCCATCAGTGCACTAGCGGGGGTCGAGACCCAGTACTTC.

The chain employs TRBV30 and TRBJ2-1; TRBD2 matches 7 bases. From germline, CDR1 is GTSNPN and CDR2 SVGIG (reference sequence). V lost 0 bases to trimming and J lost 15 bases; unmatched junction nucleotides: 17. This CDR3 region has 15 residues. The CDR3 DNA reads TGTGCCTGGAGTGTAGGGTCTAGCGGAGGAGGTATTCCGTTCTTC. It codes for CAWSVGSSGGGIPFF.

The table lists this clone with a count of one. This chain connects TRBV28 to TRBJ1-3; D possibly corresponds to TRBD1 (6 bases). V lost 10 bases and J lost 4, with 26 bases in between. Germline V gene lookup returns CDR1 MDHEN and CDR2 SYDVKM. This CDR3 is 17 amino acids long. The CDR3 spells CATYAPTGTTYGNTIYF. CDR3 sequence (DNA): TGTGCCACCTACGCTCCAACAGGGACGACTTACGGAAACACCATATATTTT.

The V gene is TRBV18, the J gene TRBJ2-2; no definite D call. V shed 3 bases and J shed 3 bases, with 23 bases lying between them. The length of the CDR3 is 19 residues. The germline V gene encodes CDR1 KGHSH and CDR2 LQKENI. Here the CDR3 reads CASSPRVTGELDDTGELFF. The CDR3 DNA reads TGTGCCAGCTCACCCCGGGTTACCGGCGAGCTTGATGACACCGGGGAGCTGTTTTTT.

This chain joins TRBV28 and TRBJ1-1; D remains unclear. CDR1 and CDR2 (germline): MDHEN, SYDVKM. Trimming left V 6 bases short and J 2 bases short, with 10 bases between. The CDR3 runs to 13 residues. The CDR3 reads CASSTTLNTEAFF. Here the CDR3 DNA reads TGTGCCAGCAGCACTACCCTAAACACTGAAGCTTTCTTT.

This chain connects TRBV27 to TRBJ1-2; 7 bases agree with TRBD1. The CDR3 spans 15 residues. Looked up from germline, CDR1 is MNHEY and CDR2 is SMNVEV (reference sequence). Trimming removed 6 bases from V and 7 bases from J; junction bases left unmatched: 14. The CDR3 coding sequence is TGTGCCAGCAGCCCAGTCGTAGGGGGCCGGGGTGGCTACACCTTC. Translating it yields CASSPVVGGRGGYTF.

The chain is built from TRBV5-1 and TRBJ2-3, with 9 bases lining up with TRBD2. J was trimmed by 0 bases and V by 7 bases; bases with no gene match: 3. The CDR3 runs 14 residues. CDR1 and CDR2 (germline): SGHRS, YFSETQ. The CDR3: CASELAGSTDTQYF. In DNA, the CDR3 is TGCGCCAGCGAGCTAGCGGGAAGCACAGATACGCAGTATTTT.

V and J are TRBV9 and TRBJ2-3, with 8 bases that match TRBD1. The CDR3 covers 14 residues. The V segment lost 0 bases and the J segment 5 bases; nucleotides outside the gene matches: 2. From germline, CDR1 is SGDLS and CDR2 YYNGEE. CDR3: CASSVAQGVDTQYF. CDR3 sequence (DNA): TGTGCCAGCAGCGTAGCACAGGGGGTAGATACGCAGTATTTT. The whole variable domain, filled in from reference TRBV9 and TRBJ2-3, reads DSGVTQTPKHLITATGQRVTLRCSPRSGDLSVYWYQQSLDQGLQFLIQYYNGEERAKGNILERFSAQQFPDLHSELNLSSLELGDSALYFCASSVAQGVDTQYFGPGTRLTVL.

The gene calls are TRBV6-5 and TRBJ1-1; D might be TRBD1 (5 bases). V lost 2 bases and J lost 0, with 13 bases in between. Germline V gene sequence: CDR1 MNHEY, CDR2 SVGAGI. CDR3 length: 16 residues. As DNA, the CDR3 is TGTGCCAGCAGTTACGGGGGAGGGCGGGTGAACACTGAAGCTTTCTTT. It translates to CASSYGGGRVNTEAFF.